What follows are 20 T cell receptor beta chains derived from one specimen sequenced in a study of radiotherapy plus CTLA-4 blockade in lung cancer. The repertoire was sequenced with immunoSEQ multiplex PCR; TCRdb's copy has only in-frame clones and lacks some. The sample consists of more than 30,000 clones, about 81% of them appearing once. Sequenced here: peripheral blood, sampled from a patient treated with radiotherapy plus ipilimumab. The receptors shown here come from a human donor with non-small cell lung cancer that progressed on radiotherapy plus ipilimumab.

This clone was seen just once. CDR3 nucleotide sequence: TGTGCCAGCAGCTCAGCGGGGGGTGACTCCTACAATGAGCAGTTCTTC. This sequence encodes CASSSAGGDSYNEQFF. The gene calls are TRBV7-2 and TRBJ2-1; 9 bases match TRBD2. V lost 4 bases, J lost 0 bases, and 4 bases stayed unmatched. This CDR3 spans 16 amino acids. Germline CDR1 SGHTA, CDR2 FQGNSA.

The DNA of the CDR3 is TGTGCCAGCAGCTCAGGACAGGGGGCGAGCGAGCAGTACTTC. Encoded protein: CASSSGQGASEQYF. The chain carries TRBV2 and TRBJ2-7, with 11 bases fitting TRBD1. This CDR3 region has 14 residues. The V segment lost 6 bases and the J segment 6 bases; nucleotides outside the gene matches: 7. Germline assignment: CDR1 SNHLY and CDR2 FYNNEI. Together with reference TRBV2 and TRBJ2-7, the CDR3 gives the full variable domain: EPEVTQTPSHQVTQMGQEVILRCVPISNHLYFYWYRQILGQKVEFLVSFYNNEISEKSEIFDDQFSVERPDGSNFTLKIRSTKLEDSAMYFCASSSGQGASEQYFGPGTRLTVT.

In this sample, this clone turned up a few times. The V call is TRBV6-4, the J call TRBJ1-1; D not resolved. Trimming stripped 4 bases from V and 8 bases from J, with 17 bases between. Per the germline V gene, CDR1 is MRHNA and CDR2 is SNTAGT. The CDR3 has 14 amino acids. CDR3 loop: CASSAWVGVTEAFF. CDR3 coding DNA: TGTGCCAGCAGTGCGTGGGTCGGGGTCACCGAAGCTTTCTTT.

The chain combines TRBV19 with TRBJ2-7; 8 bases match TRBD1. The trim removed 9 bases at V and 4 bases at J, leaving 8 bases unmatched. The CDR3 is 13 residues long. Germline CDR1 LNHDA, CDR2 SQIVND (reference sequence). CDR3 bases: TGTGCCAGCGCTCGGACAGGGAATTACGAGCAGTACTTC. Its protein product is CASARTGNYEQYF.

The DNA for the CDR3 is TGTGCCAGCAGCCTAGGGCCTGAGCAGTTCTTC. It is translated as CASSLGPEQFF. The chain recombines TRBV9 with TRBJ2-1, with D unclear. Germline-derived CDR1 and CDR2 are SGDLS and YYNGEE. This CDR3 region has 11 residues. Trimming cost V 4 bases and J 9 bases, with 8 bases left between them.

Notes on this clone: Other DNA sequences from this sample encode an identical CDR3 as well. V gene TRBV2 combines with J gene TRBJ2-7; 9 nucleotides line up with TRBD1. The J segment lost 8 bases and the V segment lost 6 bases, leaving 14 bases of the junction unmatched. This CDR3 comprises 15 residues. Germline CDR1 and CDR2: SNHLY and FYNNEI. The CDR3 protein is CASRQSGQGTGKQYF. The CDR3 nucleotides are TGTGCCAGCAGACAAAGCGGACAGGGGACTGGGAAGCAGTACTTC.

J is TRBJ2-1 and V is TRBV2, with D possibly matching TRBD2 (6 bases). Trimming shortened V by 4 bases and J by 2 bases, and 12 bases separated the two germline ends. The length of the CDR3 is 15 residues. Germline CDR1 SNHLY, CDR2 FYNNEI. The CDR3 protein is CASSGDRLAYNEQFF. Written as DNA, the CDR3 is TGTGCCAGCAGTGGGGACCGACTAGCCTACAATGAGCAGTTCTTC.

This clone occurred once. This chain connects TRBV11-2 to TRBJ1-5, with a weak D call TRBD1 (5 bases). Trimming pared 1 base from V and 6 bases from J, leaving 7 bases between. The length of the CDR3 is 13 residues. Germline CDR1 SGHAT, CDR2 FQNNGV. Here the CDR3 DNA reads TGTGCCAGCAGCTTAGGGGGGGGTCAGCCCCAGCATTTT. Protein: CASSLGGGQPQHF.

As to this clone: One junction end does not reproduce the germline sequence, and a read error may be involved. The gene calls are TRBV5-4 and TRBJ1-1; 7 bases map to TRBD1. The CDR3 is made up of 14 amino acids. Germline V gene sequence: CDR1 SGHNT, CDR2 YYREEE (reference sequence). CDR3 sequence: CASSLDRMNTEAFF. In nucleotides, the CDR3 is TGTGCCAGCAGTTTGGACAGGATGAACACTGAAGCTTTCTTT.

V is TRBV6-6 and J is TRBJ2-2; TRBD2 matches 7 bases. Germline V gene sequence: CDR1 MNHNY, CDR2 SVGAGI (reference sequence). The CDR3 contains 14 residues. V gave up 2 bases and J gave up 3 bases; unmatched junction bases: 0. DNA for the CDR3: TGTGCCAGCAGTTACGGGGGGGACACCGGGGAGCTGTTTTTT. It yields the protein CASSYGGDTGELFF.

J is TRBJ1-3 and V is TRBV23-1; TRBD1 might be the D (5 bases). TRBV23-1 is given ORF status, its function remaining uncertain. The CDR3 is 15 residues long. Trimming removed 7 bases from V and 4 bases from J, with 17 bases in between. For the CDR3, the DNA is TGCGCCAGCACCAGACAGTTGGGGCCCGGAAACACCATATATTTT. Its translation is CASTRQLGPGNTIYF.

This clone appeared a few times. V is TRBV2 and J is TRBJ1-1, with D possibly TRBD1 on 6 matching bases. V lost 7 bases to trimming and J lost 4 bases, with 16 bases between them. Germline loops: CDR1 SNHLY, CDR2 FYNNEI. This CDR3 has 14 amino acids. The CDR3 here is CASTRQERGTEAFF. CDR3 sequence (DNA): TGTGCCAGCACCAGACAGGAGAGAGGCACTGAAGCTTTCTTT.

J is TRBJ1-2 and V is TRBV28; 8 bases map to TRBD1. V was clipped by 3 bases and J by 3 bases; unmatched bases: 0. This CDR3 has 13 residues. The germline CDR1 and CDR2 sequences are MDHEN and SYDVKM. The CDR3 region has the DNA TGTGCCAGCAGTTTGACAGGGGACTATGGCTACACCTTC. It translates to CASSLTGDYGYTF.

This chain uses TRBV6-5 with TRBJ1-5; D is undetermined. Germline V gene data show CDR1 as MNHEY and CDR2 as SVGAGI. CDR3 size: 13 residues. The ends were cut back, 5 bases at V and 4 bases at J, with 9 bases in the middle. Here the CDR3 DNA reads TGTGCCAGCAGTACACAGCAGAATCAGCCCCAGCATTTT. This sequence encodes CASSTQQNQPQHF.

This CDR3 is CASSRQGAGEQYF. CDR3 bases: TGTGCCAGCAGTAGACAGGGGGCGGGGGAGCAGTACTTC. The rearrangement uses TRBV6-5 and TRBJ2-7; 10 positions agree with TRBD1. CDR1 is MNHEY and CDR2 is SVGAGI in the germline V gene. CDR3 length: 13 amino acids. Trimming took 5 bases from V and 7 from J; bases not matched to a gene: 5.

The chain is built from TRBV27 and TRBJ1-2; 7 nucleotides align to TRBD1. Germline V gene data show CDR1 as MNHEY and CDR2 as SMNVEV (reference sequence). This CDR3 has 13 amino acids. V was clipped by 8 bases and J by 0 bases; unmatched bases: 3. The chain's CDR3 is CASGDRANYGYTF. The CDR3 DNA is TGTGCCAGCGGGGACAGAGCTAACTATGGCTACACCTTC.

The chain carries TRBV14 and TRBJ1-3; no firm D call. Germline loops: CDR1 SGHDN, CDR2 FVKESK. This CDR3 comprises 13 residues. Trimming pared 5 bases from V and 2 bases from J, leaving 7 bases between. The CDR3 here is CASSYSTGNTIYF. The CDR3 DNA sequence: TGTGCCAGCAGCTACAGTACTGGAAACACCATATATTTT.

This clone was counted a single time. The chain recombines TRBV19 with TRBJ2-7; the match to TRBD1 covers 9 bases. The CDR3 spans 15 residues. Trimming removed 5 bases from V and 3 bases from J; junction bases left unmatched: 8. Germline values: CDR1 LNHDA, CDR2 SQIVND (reference sequence). For the CDR3, the DNA is TGTGCCAGTAGTGGGGGACAGGGCGCGTTCTACGAGCAGTACTTC. Translated, it gives CASSGGQGAFYEQYF.

The V gene is TRBV2, the J gene TRBJ2-7; TRBD1 matches 7 bases. Germline trimming cut 4 bases from V and 6 bases from J; bases unmatched to any gene: 6. Per germline, CDR1 SNHLY and CDR2 FYNNEI. CDR3 size: 13 residues. The CDR3 DNA reads TGTGCCAGCAGTGTGACAGGGCAGGGCGAGCAGTACTTC. It encodes CASSVTGQGEQYF.

The chain uses TRBV9 and TRBJ2-1; no firm D call. Trimming left V 2 bases short and J 4 bases short, with 7 bases between. This CDR3 is 13 amino acids long. Germline V CDR1 and CDR2: SGDLS, YYNGEE. CDR3 region: CASSVSAYNEQFF. Here the CDR3 DNA reads TGTGCCAGCAGCGTTAGTGCGTACAATGAGCAGTTCTTC. Full variable domain (outside the CDR3, taken from reference TRBV9 and TRBJ2-1): DSGVTQTPKHLITATGQRVTLRCSPRSGDLSVYWYQQSLDQGLQFLIQYYNGEERAKGNILERFSAQQFPDLHSELNLSSLELGDSALYFCASSVSAYNEQFFGPGTRLTVL.